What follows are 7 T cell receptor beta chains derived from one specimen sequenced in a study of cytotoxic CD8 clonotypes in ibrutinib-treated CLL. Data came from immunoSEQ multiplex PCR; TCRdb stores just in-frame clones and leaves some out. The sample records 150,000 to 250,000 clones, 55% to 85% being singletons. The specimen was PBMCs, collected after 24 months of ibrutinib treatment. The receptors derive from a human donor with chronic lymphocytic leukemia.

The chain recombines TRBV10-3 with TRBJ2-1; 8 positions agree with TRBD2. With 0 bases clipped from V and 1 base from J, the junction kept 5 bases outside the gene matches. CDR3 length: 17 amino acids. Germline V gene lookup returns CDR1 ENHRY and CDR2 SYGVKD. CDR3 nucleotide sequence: TGTGCCATCAGTGAGTCTACGGGAGGGCCATCCTACAATGAGCAGTTCTTC. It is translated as CAISESTGGPSYNEQFF.

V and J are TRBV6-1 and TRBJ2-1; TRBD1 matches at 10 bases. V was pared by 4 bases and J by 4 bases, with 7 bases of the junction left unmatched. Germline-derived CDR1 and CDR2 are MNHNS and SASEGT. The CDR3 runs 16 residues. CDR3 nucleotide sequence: TGTGCCAGCAGTGTCCCTCCGGGACAGGGGTACAATGAGCAGTTCTTC. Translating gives CASSVPPGQGYNEQFF.

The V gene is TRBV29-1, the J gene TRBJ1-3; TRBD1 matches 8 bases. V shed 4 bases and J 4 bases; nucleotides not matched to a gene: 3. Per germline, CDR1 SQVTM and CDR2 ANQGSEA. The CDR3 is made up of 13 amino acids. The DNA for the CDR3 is TGCAGCGTTGCGTGGACAGGGGGAAACACCATATATTTT. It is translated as CSVAWTGGNTIYF. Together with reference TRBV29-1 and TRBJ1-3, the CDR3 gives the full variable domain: SAVISQKPSRDICQRGTSLTIQCQVDSQVTMMFWYRQQPGQSLTLIATANQGSEATYESGFVIDKFPISRPNLTFSTLTVSNMSPEDSSIYLCSVAWTGGNTIYFGEGSWLTVV.

The CDR3 region has the DNA TGTGCCAGCAGTGAATCTTGGGGCGGCGAGACCCAGTACTTC. Encoded protein: CASSESWGGETQYF. This chain uses TRBV25-1 with TRBJ2-5, with TRBD1 as a possible D gene (5 bases). V shed 1 base and J shed 5 bases, with 11 bases lying between them. Germline-derived CDR1 and CDR2 are MGHDK and SYGVNS. This CDR3 spans 14 amino acids.

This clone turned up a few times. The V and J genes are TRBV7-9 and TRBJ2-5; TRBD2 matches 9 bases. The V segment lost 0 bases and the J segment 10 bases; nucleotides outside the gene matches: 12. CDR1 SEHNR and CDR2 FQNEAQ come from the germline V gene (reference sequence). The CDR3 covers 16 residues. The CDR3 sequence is CASSLARPAGGASQYF. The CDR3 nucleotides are TGTGCCAGCAGCTTAGCGCGGCCGGCGGGAGGGGCGAGCCAGTACTTC.

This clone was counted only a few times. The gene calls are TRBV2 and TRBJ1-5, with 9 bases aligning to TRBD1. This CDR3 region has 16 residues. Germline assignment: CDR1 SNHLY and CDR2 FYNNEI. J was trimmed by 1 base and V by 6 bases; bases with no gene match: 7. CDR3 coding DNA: TGTGCCAGCAGGGGGGACAGGGAGGAGAGCAATCAGCCCCAGCATTTT. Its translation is CASRGDREESNQPQHF. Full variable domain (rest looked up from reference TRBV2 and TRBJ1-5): EPEVTQTPSHQVTQMGQEVILRCVPISNHLYFYWYRQILGQKVEFLVSFYNNEISEKSEIFDDQFSVERPDGSNFTLKIRSTKLEDSAMYFCASRGDREESNQPQHFGDGTRLSIL.

The DNA of the CDR3 is TGTGCCTGGACTCCCCGGTGGGGACTTATCTACGAGCAGTACTTC. Protein product: CAWTPRWGLIYEQYF. This sequence joins TRBV30 and TRBJ2-7, with D possibly being TRBD2 (6 bases). Germline-derived CDR1 and CDR2 are GTSNPN and SVGIG (reference sequence). The V end lost 4 bases, the J end lost 3 bases, and 19 bases lay between the germline ends. The CDR3 totals 15 residues.